This T cell receptor (beta chain) was observed in a study of blood T cell repertoires in COVID-19. As for the study in general: T cells, B-cell-depleted T cells, or PBMCs provided the cDNA or gDNA that served as material.

As originally analysed: Reference gene primer amplification gave nucleated cell count estimates. TCRdb's table, derived via immunoSEQ multiplex PCR, lists solely in-frame clones and lacks some. The V and J calls and the clone size are those of that table, but D and trimming were determined from the DNA. The sample lists around 19,000 clones, around 92% occurring once. CDR3 length: 19 residues. In germline, CDR1 is LGHNA, CDR2 YSLEER. V shed 0 bases, J shed 4 bases, and the junction held 12 bases outside the gene matches. The sequenced material came from peripheral blood. The receptor comes from a man between 65 and 85 years old with active COVID-19. The V gene is TRBV4-3, the J gene TRBJ2-2; 9 positions match TRBD2. The CDR3 loop reads CASSQDELRASGVTGELFF. CDR3 bases: TGCGCCAGCAGCCAAGATGAACTCAGGGCTAGCGGGGTCACCGGGGAGCTGTTTTTT.